The clone carrying this T cell receptor (beta chain) was recorded many times. The data were obtained in a study of low-dose radiotherapy and immunotherapy resistance in tumors. Study in general: With fractions of 0.5 Gy given every 2 weeks, Cohort 1 accumulated a total of 6.5 Gy.

TCR amplification involved around 22 PCR cycles with a constant-region primer and V-primer adapter. TCRdb fed the reads into MiXCR, producing one record per CDR3 protein. The data show around 57,000 distinct CDR3 sequences, around 34% seen once. Noted time point: after trial treatment. The treatment: LDRT plus nivolumab, ipilimumab, low-dose cyclophosphamide and aspirin (RACIN trial). Eligibility was restricted to patients presenting with advanced solid tumors that lacked tumor-infiltrating lymphocytes. Between the trimmed V and J ends, which lost 5 bases and 0 bases, there was a span of 14 bases. Germline V gene lookup returns CDR1 MNHNY and CDR2 SVGAGI (reference sequence). There are 16 residues in the CDR3.

The sequencing used PBMCs, collected after low-dose radiotherapy plus immunotherapy. This TCR derives from a male donor with rectosigmoid adenocarcinoma. The V gene is TRBV6-6, the J gene TRBJ1-5; D not resolved. The CDR3 reads CASSTDFVDSNQPQHF. Written as DNA, the CDR3 is TGTGCCAGCAGTACCGATTTCGTCGATAGCAATCAGCCCCAGCATTTT.